The present TCR beta chain was sequenced within a study of T cell repertoires in cytomegalovirus infection (dated by TCRdb to between 2018 and 2021). Turning to the overall study: Donor HLA type was relevant to the analysis, as public TCR beta signatures indicated carriage of CMV infection together with the matching HLA type.

The sample was run on an Illumina HiSeq 1500. TCRdb reran the public reads through fastp at Q25 and MiXCR, keeping productive beta chains. Merged by CDR3 protein, the rows form single entries marked with the most common genes and DNA. The sample table contains under 300,000 distinct CDR3 sequences; only one count was recorded for around 12% of them. 1.5% to 2% of the sample is held by the ten biggest clonotypes. General conclusions and limits of the study: The ex vivo response was dominated by HLA-C-restricted CMV-specific TCR beta clonotypes, and the single most frequent clonotype in two of eight donors was supplied by these HLA-C-restricted clonotypes. In both this cohort and an independent cohort of a few hundred donors, the cumulative frequency of public TCR beta family members distinguished carriers of CMV infection plus the relevant HLA type.

Concerning this clonotype itself: Its cognate antigen has yet to be identified. A much larger clone is a single base away; this may be a read error.

CDR1 is given as MDHEN and CDR2 as SYDVKM, both from the germline V gene. CDR3 length: 15 amino acids, cysteine to phenylalanine. CDR3 DNA is the only sequence kept; it has 45 bases, read in frame from the first base. The origin of this receptor is a human donor in good health (CMV status not recorded). Some clones in this sample may be carry-over from other donors' samples. The chain joins TRBV28 to TRBJ1-2, with TRBD1 perhaps the D gene, on 5 matching bases. The sequencing sample was made of PBMCs. The DNA sequence is given as TGTGCCAGCAGCCCTCGAGTGGGGCAGGTCTATGGCCACACCTTC. Its translation is CASSPRVGQVYGHTF.